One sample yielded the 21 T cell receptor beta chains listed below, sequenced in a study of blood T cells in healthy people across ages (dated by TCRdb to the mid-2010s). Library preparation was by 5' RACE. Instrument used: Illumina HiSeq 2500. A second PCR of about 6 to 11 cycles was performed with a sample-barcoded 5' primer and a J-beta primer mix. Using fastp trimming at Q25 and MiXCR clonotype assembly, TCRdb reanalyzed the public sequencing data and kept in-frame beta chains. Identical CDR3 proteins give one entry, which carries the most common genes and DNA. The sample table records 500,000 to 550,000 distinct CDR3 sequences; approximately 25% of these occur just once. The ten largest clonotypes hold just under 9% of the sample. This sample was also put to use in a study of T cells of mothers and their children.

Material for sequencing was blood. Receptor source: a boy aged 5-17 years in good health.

The CDR3 is CSGGRNEQFF. In DNA form, the CDR3 reads TGCAGTGGAGGGCGGAATGAGCAGTTCTTC. The V gene is TRBV20-1, the J gene TRBJ2-1, with D maybe TRBD2 (5 bases). V lost 7 bases, J lost 7 bases, and 8 bases lay in between. Germline values: CDR1 DFQATT, CDR2 SNEGSKA (reference sequence). This CDR3 contains 10 residues.

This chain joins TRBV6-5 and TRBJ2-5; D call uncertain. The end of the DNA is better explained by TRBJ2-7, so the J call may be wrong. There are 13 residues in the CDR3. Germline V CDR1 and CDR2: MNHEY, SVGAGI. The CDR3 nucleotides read TGTGCCAGCAGTTTTAAAAGCTCCTACGAGCAGTACTTC. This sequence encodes CASSFKSSYEQYF.

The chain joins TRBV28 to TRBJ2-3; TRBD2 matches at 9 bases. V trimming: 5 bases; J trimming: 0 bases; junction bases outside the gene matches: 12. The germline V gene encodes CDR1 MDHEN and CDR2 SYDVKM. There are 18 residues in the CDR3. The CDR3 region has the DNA TGTGCCAGCAGTCCAACCATCCTCACTAGCGGGAGCACAGATACGCAGTATTTT. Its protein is CASSPTILTSGSTDTQYF.

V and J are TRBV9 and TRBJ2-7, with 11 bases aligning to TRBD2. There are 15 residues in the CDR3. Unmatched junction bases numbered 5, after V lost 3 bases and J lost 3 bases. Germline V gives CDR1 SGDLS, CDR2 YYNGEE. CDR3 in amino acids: CASSGGLADDYEQYF. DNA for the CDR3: TGTGCCAGCAGCGGGGGACTAGCGGACGACTACGAGCAGTACTTC.

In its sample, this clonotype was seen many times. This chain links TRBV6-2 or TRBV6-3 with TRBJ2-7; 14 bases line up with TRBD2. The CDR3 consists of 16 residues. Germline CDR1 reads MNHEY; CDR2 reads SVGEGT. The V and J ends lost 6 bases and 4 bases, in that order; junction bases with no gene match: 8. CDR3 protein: CASRDSGLAGAYEQYF. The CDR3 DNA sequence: TGTGCCAGCAGGGACTCGGGACTAGCGGGGGCATACGAGCAGTACTTC.

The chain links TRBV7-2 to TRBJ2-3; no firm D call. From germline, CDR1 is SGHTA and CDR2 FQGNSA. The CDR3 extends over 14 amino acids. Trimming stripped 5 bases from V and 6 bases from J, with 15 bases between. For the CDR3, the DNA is TGTGCCAGCAGCGTGTACGGGTTCCGGGATACGCAGTATTTT. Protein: CASSVYGFRDTQYF.

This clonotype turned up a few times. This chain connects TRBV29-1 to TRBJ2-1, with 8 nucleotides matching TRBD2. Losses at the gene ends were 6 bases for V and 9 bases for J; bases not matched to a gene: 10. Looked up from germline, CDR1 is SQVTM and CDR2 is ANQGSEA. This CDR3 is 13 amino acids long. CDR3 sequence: CSVRLATSGEQFF. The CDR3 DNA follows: TGCAGCGTGCGACTAGCGACGTCGGGTGAGCAGTTCTTC.

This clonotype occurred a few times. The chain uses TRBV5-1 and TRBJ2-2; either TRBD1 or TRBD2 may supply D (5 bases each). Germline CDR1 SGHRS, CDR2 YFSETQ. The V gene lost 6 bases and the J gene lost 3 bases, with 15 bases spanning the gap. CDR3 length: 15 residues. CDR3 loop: CASTWDPFYTGELFF. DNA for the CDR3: TGCGCCAGCACCTGGGACCCGTTTTACACCGGGGAGCTGTTTTTT.

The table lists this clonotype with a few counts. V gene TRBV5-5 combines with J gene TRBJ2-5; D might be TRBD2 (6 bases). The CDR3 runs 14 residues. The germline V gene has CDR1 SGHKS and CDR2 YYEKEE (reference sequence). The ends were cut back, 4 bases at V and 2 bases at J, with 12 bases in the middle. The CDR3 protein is CASSSSLAQETQYF. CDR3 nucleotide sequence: TGTGCCAGCAGCAGTTCACTAGCACAAGAGACCCAGTACTTC.

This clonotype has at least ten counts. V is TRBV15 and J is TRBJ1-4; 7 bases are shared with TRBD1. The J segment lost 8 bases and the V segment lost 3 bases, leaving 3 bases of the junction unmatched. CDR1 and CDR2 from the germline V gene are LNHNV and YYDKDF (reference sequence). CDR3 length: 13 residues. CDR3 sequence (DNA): TGTGCCACCAGCAGGGACAGGAGGGAAAAACTGTTTTTT. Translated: CATSRDRREKLFF.

The chain's CDR3 is CASSPRTGDDQETQYF. CDR3 coding DNA: TGTGCCAGCAGTCCCCGGACAGGGGACGACCAAGAGACCCAGTACTTC. The chain joins TRBV28 to TRBJ2-5; 9 bases agree with TRBD1. J gave up 0 bases and V 5 bases, and 7 bases lay outside the gene matches. Germline V gene lookup returns CDR1 MDHEN and CDR2 SYDVKM. This CDR3 is 16 amino acids long. Complete variable domain (other parts from reference TRBV28 and TRBJ2-5): DVKVTQSSRYLVKRTGEKVFLECVQDMDHENMFWYRQDPGLGLRLIYFSYDVKMKEKGDIPEGYSVSREKKERFSLILESASTNQTSMYLCASSPRTGDDQETQYFGPGTRLLVL.

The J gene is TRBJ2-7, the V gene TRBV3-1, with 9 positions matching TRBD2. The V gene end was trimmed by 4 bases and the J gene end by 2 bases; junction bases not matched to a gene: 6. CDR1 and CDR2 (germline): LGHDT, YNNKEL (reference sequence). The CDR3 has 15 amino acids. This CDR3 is CASSPRLAETYEQYF. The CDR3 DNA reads TGTGCCAGCAGCCCCCGACTAGCGGAAACCTACGAGCAGTACTTC.

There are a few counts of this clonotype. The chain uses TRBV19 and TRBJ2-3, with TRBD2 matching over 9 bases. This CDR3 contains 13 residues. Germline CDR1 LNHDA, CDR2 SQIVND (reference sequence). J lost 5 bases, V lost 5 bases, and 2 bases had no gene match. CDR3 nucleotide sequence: TGTGCCAGTAGTGGTAGCGGGGGAGATACGCAGTATTTT. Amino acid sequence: CASSGSGGDTQYF.

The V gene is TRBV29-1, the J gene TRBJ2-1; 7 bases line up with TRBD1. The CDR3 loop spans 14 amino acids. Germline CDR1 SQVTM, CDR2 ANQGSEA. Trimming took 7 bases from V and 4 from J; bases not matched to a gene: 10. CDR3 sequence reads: CSAGDSDIYNEQFF. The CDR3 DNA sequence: TGCAGCGCCGGGGACAGTGACATATACAATGAGCAGTTCTTC.

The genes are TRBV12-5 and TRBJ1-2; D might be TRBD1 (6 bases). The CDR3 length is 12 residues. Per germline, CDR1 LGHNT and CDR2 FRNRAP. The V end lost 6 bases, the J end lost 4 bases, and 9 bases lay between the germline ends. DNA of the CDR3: TGTGCTAGTGGCACAGGGTCCTATGGCTACACCTTC. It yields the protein CASGTGSYGYTF.

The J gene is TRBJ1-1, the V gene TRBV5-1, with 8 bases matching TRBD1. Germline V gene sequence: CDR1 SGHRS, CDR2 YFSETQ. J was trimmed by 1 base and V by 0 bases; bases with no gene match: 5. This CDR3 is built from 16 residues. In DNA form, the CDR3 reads TGCGCCAGCAGCTTGGAAACAGGGGGTTCGAACACTGAAGCTTTCTTT. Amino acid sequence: CASSLETGGSNTEAFF.

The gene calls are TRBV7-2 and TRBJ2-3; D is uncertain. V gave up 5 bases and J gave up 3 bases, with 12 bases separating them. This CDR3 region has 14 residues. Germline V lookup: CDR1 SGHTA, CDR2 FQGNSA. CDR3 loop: CASSVAAATDTQYF. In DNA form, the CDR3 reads TGTGCCAGCAGCGTCGCGGCGGCAACAGATACGCAGTATTTT. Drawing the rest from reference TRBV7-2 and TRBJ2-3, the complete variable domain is GAGVSQSPSNKVTEKGKDVELRCDPISGHTALYWYRQSLGQGLEFLIYFQGNSAPDKSGLPSDRFSAERTGGSVSTLTIQRTQQEDSAVYLCASSVAAATDTQYFGPGTRLTVL.

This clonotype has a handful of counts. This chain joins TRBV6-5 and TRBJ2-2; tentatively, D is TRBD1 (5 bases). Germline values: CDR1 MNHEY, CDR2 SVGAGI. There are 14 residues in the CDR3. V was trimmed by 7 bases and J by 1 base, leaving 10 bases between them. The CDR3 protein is CASTHDRNTGELFF. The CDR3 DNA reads TGTGCCAGCACCCACGACAGGAACACCGGGGAGCTGTTTTTT.

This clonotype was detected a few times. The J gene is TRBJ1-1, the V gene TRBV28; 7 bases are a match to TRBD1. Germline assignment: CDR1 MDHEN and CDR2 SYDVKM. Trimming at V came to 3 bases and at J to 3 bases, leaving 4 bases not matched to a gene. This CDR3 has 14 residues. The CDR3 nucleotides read TGTGCCAGCAGTTTCCGGGACAGCCACACTGAAGCTTTCTTT. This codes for CASSFRDSHTEAFF.

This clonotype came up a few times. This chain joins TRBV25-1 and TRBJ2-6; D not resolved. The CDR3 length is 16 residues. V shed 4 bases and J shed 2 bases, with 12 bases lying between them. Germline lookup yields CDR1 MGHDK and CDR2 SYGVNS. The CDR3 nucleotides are TGTGCCAGCAGTGTAATAGGAAGCACTGGGGCCAACGTCCTGACTTTC. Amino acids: CASSVIGSTGANVLTF. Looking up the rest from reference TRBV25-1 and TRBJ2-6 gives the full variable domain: EADIYQTPRYLVIGTGKKITLECSQTMGHDKMYWYQQDPGMELHLIHYSYGVNSTEKGDLSSESTVSRIRTEHFPLTLESARPSHTSQYLCASSVIGSTGANVLTFGAGSRLTVL.

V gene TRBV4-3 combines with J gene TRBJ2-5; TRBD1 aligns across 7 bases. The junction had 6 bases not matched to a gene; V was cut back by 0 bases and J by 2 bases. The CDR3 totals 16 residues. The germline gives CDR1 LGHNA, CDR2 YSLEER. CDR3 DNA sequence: TGCGCCAGCAGCCAAGATTTCGGGACAGTACAAGAGACCCAGTACTTC. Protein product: CASSQDFGTVQETQYF.